This T cell receptor beta chain stems from a study of shared clonotypes between healthy human individuals. Deep was the level at which the assay was run. TCRdb's table, derived via immunoSEQ multiplex PCR, lists solely in-frame clones and lacks some. The sample yields 2.3 million or so clones, about 92% seen once. CDR3 size: 12 residues. CDR1 and CDR2 (germline): MNHNY, SVGAGI (reference sequence). V was trimmed by 7 bases and J by 6 bases, leaving 12 bases between them. Sequenced material: naive CD4+ T cells from PBMCs. Indicated subset: CD45RA+ positively selected. The TCR originated in a young man in good health. Some clones in this sample may be carry-over from other donors' samples. The chain combines TRBV6-6 with TRBJ1-1, with D possibly matching TRBD1 (5 bases). CDR3 bases: TGTGCCAGCAACTCTCACAGGCCTGAAGCTTTCTTT. Its protein product is CASNSHRPEAFF.